These 12 T cell receptor beta chains came from one sample sequenced in a study of blood T cell repertoires in COVID-19. Produced via immunoSEQ multiplex PCR; TCRdb's table is partial and in-frame only. The table lists under 150,000 clones, more than 65% of them singletons. Sequencing input: peripheral blood. Source of these receptors: a man aged 60 to 75 with acute or convalescent COVID-19.

The J gene is TRBJ2-5, the V gene TRBV29-1, with TRBD1 matching 10 bases. Germline V lookup: CDR1 SQVTM, CDR2 ANQGSEA. The CDR3 has 14 residues. Unmatched junction bases numbered 6, after V lost 4 bases and J lost 4 bases. CDR3 coding DNA: TGCAGCGTTGTACGGGACAGGGGTGGAGAGACCCAGTACTTC. Amino acids: CSVVRDRGGETQYF. The whole variable domain, remainder taken from reference TRBV29-1 and TRBJ2-5, is SAVISQKPSRDICQRGTSLTIQCQVDSQVTMMFWYRQQPGQSLTLIATANQGSEATYESGFVIDKFPISRPNLTFSTLTVSNMSPEDSSIYLCSVVRDRGGETQYFGPGTRLLVL.

The rearrangement links TRBV3-1 (or the pseudogene TRBV3-2) to TRBJ2-3, with TRBD2 matching 8 bases. Losses at the gene ends were 0 bases for V and 10 bases for J; bases not matched to a gene: 3. Germline CDR1 and CDR2: LGHDT and YNNKEL (reference sequence). The CDR3 has 13 residues. The CDR3 spells CASSQDRGGPQYF. The CDR3 nucleotides read TGTGCCAGCAGCCAAGATCGGGGGGGGCCGCAGTATTTT.

This clone was observed a few times. V gene TRBV15 combines with J gene TRBJ2-7; 7 positions match TRBD2. Germline CDR1 is LNHNV and CDR2 is YYDKDF (reference sequence). The CDR3 extends over 16 amino acids. Trimming removed 2 bases from V and 4 bases from J; junction bases left unmatched: 11. CDR3 sequence: CATSRTRTRVGYEQYF. CDR3 sequence (DNA): TGTGCCACCAGCAGAACTCGGACTAGGGTAGGATACGAGCAGTACTTC. The entire variable domain, with the rest obtained from reference TRBV15 and TRBJ2-7, is as follows: DAMVIQNPRYQVTQFGKPVTLSCSQTLNHNVMYWYQQKSSQAPKLLFHYYDKDFNNEADTPDNFQSRRPNTSFCFLDIRSPGLGDTAMYLCATSRTRTRVGYEQYFGPGTRLTVT.

The chain couples TRBV5-6 to TRBJ2-7; D might be TRBD1 (5 bases). Germline CDR1 reads SGHDT; CDR2 reads YYEEEE. The CDR3 consists of 17 residues. The germline V and J ends were trimmed by 2 bases and 1 base, with 19 bases remaining between them. In nucleotides, the CDR3 is TGTGCCAGCAGCTTACTCGTGGGGCTGAAAAAATCCTACGAGCAGTACTTC. Translated, it gives CASSLLVGLKKSYEQYF.

The chain has TRBV30 and TRBJ2-7; 10 bases align to TRBD2. V lost 0 bases and J lost 4; bases outside the gene matches: 3. CDR1 and CDR2 from the germline V gene are GTSNPN and SVGIG (reference sequence). This CDR3 comprises 14 residues. CDR3 bases: TGTGCCTGGAGTGTAGCGGGAGGGATATACGAGCAGTACTTC. This codes for CAWSVAGGIYEQYF. Looking up the rest from reference TRBV30 and TRBJ2-7 gives the full variable domain: SQTIHQWPATLVQPVGSPLSLECTVEGTSNPNLYWYRQAAGRGLQLLFYSVGIGQISSEVPQNLSASRPQDRQFILSSKKLLLSDSGFYLCAWSVAGGIYEQYFGPGTRLTVT.

This chain links TRBV29-1 with TRBJ2-5; 8 positions match TRBD1. The J segment lost 4 bases and the V segment lost 3 bases, leaving 4 bases of the junction unmatched. This CDR3 contains 13 residues. Germline CDR1 and CDR2: SQVTM and ANQGSEA. The CDR3 is CSVDQGAGETQYF. The CDR3 DNA sequence: TGCAGCGTTGATCAGGGGGCGGGAGAGACCCAGTACTTC. Full variable domain (missing parts from reference TRBV29-1 and TRBJ2-5): SAVISQKPSRDICQRGTSLTIQCQVDSQVTMMFWYRQQPGQSLTLIATANQGSEATYESGFVIDKFPISRPNLTFSTLTVSNMSPEDSSIYLCSVDQGAGETQYFGPGTRLLVL.

The rearrangement links TRBV7-3 to TRBJ2-1; D is undetermined. Looked up from germline, CDR1 is SGHTA and CDR2 is FQGTGA. The CDR3 totals 16 residues. Trimming pared 1 base from V and 4 bases from J, leaving 14 bases between. CDR3 residues: CASSLSTGFGYNEQFF. As DNA, the CDR3 is TGTGCCAGCAGCTTAAGTACGGGTTTTGGTTACAATGAGCAGTTCTTC.

The rearrangement links TRBV5-1 to TRBJ1-6, with TRBD1 identical over 8 bases. The CDR3 loop spans 15 amino acids. Germline trimming cut 5 bases from V and 7 bases from J; bases unmatched to any gene: 8. Per the germline V gene, CDR1 is SGHRS and CDR2 is YFSETQ. CDR3 loop: CASRIDRGRNSPLHF. CDR3 nucleotide sequence: TGCGCCAGCAGAATCGACAGGGGACGAAATTCACCCCTCCACTTT.

The V gene is TRBV19, the J gene TRBJ1-1; no reliable D call. Between the trimmed V and J ends, which lost 4 bases and 5 bases, there was a span of 11 bases. CDR3 length: 13 amino acids. Germline V gene sequence: CDR1 LNHDA, CDR2 SQIVND (reference sequence). The CDR3 coding sequence is TGTGCCAGTAGTAGGAGGGAAAGTACTGAAGCTTTCTTT. Amino acids: CASSRRESTEAFF.

The chain employs TRBV28 and TRBJ1-5, with TRBD1 as a possible D gene (5 bases). The CDR3 contains 17 residues. V shed 7 bases and J shed 6 bases, with 25 bases lying between them. Germline CDR1 and CDR2: MDHEN and SYDVKM. CDR3 sequence (DNA): TGTGCCAGCATCGGATCGTCGGGACTCCTAGTAAGTCAGCCCCAGCATTTT. Translated, it gives CASIGSSGLLVSQPQHF.

This clone was seen only a few times. The chain employs TRBV24-1 and TRBJ2-7; 9 nucleotides line up with TRBD1. J lost 5 bases, V lost 3 bases, and 7 bases had no gene match. The CDR3 is 15 amino acids. Germline values: CDR1 KGHDR, CDR2 SFDVKD. The CDR3 region has the DNA TGTGCCACCAGTGATCTCAGAACAGGGGGCCACGAGCAGTACTTC. Translation: CATSDLRTGGHEQYF.

The chain employs TRBV7-3 and TRBJ2-1, with D possibly matching TRBD1 (5 bases). The V gene lost 3 bases and the J gene lost 8 bases, with 11 bases spanning the gap. The V gene's germline CDR1 is SGHTA and CDR2 FQGTGA. CDR3 length: 13 residues. The CDR3, as DNA: TGTGCCAGCAGCTTCATAGGGGTGGATGAGCAGTTCTTC. It yields the protein CASSFIGVDEQFF.